These 21 T cell receptor beta chains share one sample of origin, sequenced in a study of long-term antiretroviral therapy in people with HIV. A v3.0 immunoSEQ assay was performed at survey level. Sequencing was performed with immunoSEQ multiplex PCR; in TCRdb, only in-frame clones are kept and a portion is missing. The sample yields 19,000 or so clones, about four fifths seen once. The sequencing here drew on unsorted PBMCs, taken at the start of antiretroviral therapy. Receptors were obtained from a man under 40 with HIV.

V gene TRBV18 combines with J gene TRBJ2-1, with 10 positions matching TRBD1. CDR1 is KGHSH, CDR2 LQKENI, per germline. J lost 3 bases, V lost 1 base, and 6 bases had no gene match. The CDR3 covers 17 residues. DNA for the CDR3: TGTGCCAGCTCACCACTGGTGGGACAGGGGAACTACAATGAGCAGTTCTTC. Translated: CASSPLVGQGNYNEQFF.

This clone was found a few times. The chain uses TRBV6-5 and TRBJ1-1; 9 positions agree with TRBD1. There are 14 residues in the CDR3. V shed 7 bases and J 1 base; nucleotides not matched to a gene: 4. The germline V gene encodes CDR1 MNHEY and CDR2 SVGAGI. For the CDR3, the DNA is TGTGCCAGCACTCCGACAGGGGGGAACACTGAAGCTTTCTTT. Its translation is CASTPTGGNTEAFF.

V and J are TRBV6-6 and TRBJ2-1, with TRBD1 matching over 9 bases. This CDR3 is built from 14 residues. Germline V gene data show CDR1 as MNHNY and CDR2 as SVGAGI (reference sequence). V shed 6 bases, J shed 5 bases, and the junction held 5 bases outside the gene matches. CDR3 coding DNA: TGTGCCAGCAGGACCGGGACAGGGAACAATGAGCAGTTCTTC. It is translated as CASRTGTGNNEQFF.

V is TRBV7-2 and J is TRBJ1-2, with TRBD1 as a possible D gene (6 bases). This CDR3 has 13 residues. Germline assignment: CDR1 SGHTA and CDR2 FQGNSA. Trimming stripped 2 bases from V and 2 bases from J, with 6 bases between. This chain's CDR3 is CASSLQGNYGYTF. The CDR3 bases are TGTGCCAGCAGCTTACAGGGGAACTATGGCTACACCTTC.

The chain employs TRBV6-5 and TRBJ1-1; D unclear. The CDR3 runs to 13 residues. The germline CDR1 and CDR2 sequences are MNHEY and SVGAGI. V was cut by 6 bases and J by 1 base, with 9 bases left in between. The CDR3 region is CASSRGKNTEAFF. As DNA, the CDR3 is TGTGCCAGCAGCCGAGGTAAGAACACTGAAGCTTTCTTT.

The rearrangement uses TRBV29-1 and TRBJ1-4; D gene ambiguous. CDR1 is SQVTM, CDR2 ANQGSEA, per germline. Between the trimmed V and J ends, which lost 6 bases and 7 bases, there was a span of 15 bases. CDR3 size: 13 residues. Here the CDR3 DNA reads TGCAGCGTGGCCTCATACGCGGGTGAAAAACTGTTTTTT. As protein: CSVASYAGEKLFF.

The chain recombines TRBV6-4 with TRBJ2-7; the match to TRBD1 covers 9 bases. CDR1 is MRHNA and CDR2 is SNTAGT in the germline V gene. This CDR3 region has 16 residues. Germline trimming cut 6 bases from V and 3 bases from J; bases unmatched to any gene: 12. CDR3 protein: CASRVRPGQGIYEQYF. For the CDR3, the DNA is TGTGCCAGCAGAGTAAGACCGGGACAGGGTATCTACGAGCAGTACTTC.

This sequence joins TRBV27 and TRBJ1-3, with D perhaps matching TRBD1 (5 bases). CDR1 is MNHEY and CDR2 is SMNVEV in the germline V gene (reference sequence). Trimming removed 1 base at V and 0 bases at J, with 7 bases between. This CDR3 is 15 amino acids long. The CDR3 spells CASSLFGGSGNTIYF. In nucleotides, the CDR3 is TGTGCCAGCAGTTTATTCGGGGGCTCTGGAAACACCATATATTTT.

The CDR3 protein is CASSYSAQRGYNEQFF. The CDR3 DNA sequence: TGTGCCAGCAGTTATTCAGCTCAGCGGGGGTACAATGAGCAGTTCTTC. The chain has TRBV6-9 and TRBJ2-1; TRBD2 aligns across 8 bases. Germline V gives CDR1 MNHGY, CDR2 SVAAGI. The CDR3 length is 16 residues. Trimming cost V 0 bases and J 4 bases; bases outside gene matches: 5.

The rearrangement joins TRBV27 to TRBJ1-1; D is uncertain. The CDR3 contains 12 residues. In germline, CDR1 is MNHEY, CDR2 SMNVEV (reference sequence). The V end was cut by 6 bases, the J end by 2 bases, with 7 bases between. The CDR3 bases are TGTGCCAGCAGCCCCGGCAACACTGAAGCTTTCTTT. Amino acids: CASSPGNTEAFF.

V usage is TRBV18 and J usage is TRBJ2-3; 10 bases fit TRBD2. The CDR3 loop spans 16 amino acids. Trimming cost V 4 bases and J 5 bases; bases outside gene matches: 9. From germline, CDR1 is KGHSH and CDR2 LQKENI. Written as DNA, the CDR3 is TGTGCCAGCTCACAAGGGGCTAGCGGGAGCCTAGATACGCAGTATTTT. Translation gives CASSQGASGSLDTQYF. Looking up the rest from reference TRBV18 and TRBJ2-3 gives the full variable domain: NAGVMQNPRHLVRRRGQEARLRCSPMKGHSHVYWYRQLPEEGLKFMVYLQKENIIDESGMPKERFSAEFPKEGPSILRIQQVVRGDSAAYFCASSQGASGSLDTQYFGPGTRLTVL.

This clone was counted a few times. The V and J genes are TRBV13 and TRBJ2-7, with D perhaps matching TRBD1 (6 bases). The V and J ends lost 5 bases and 5 bases respectively, with 10 bases between them. The CDR3 loop spans 12 amino acids. Germline V gives CDR1 PRHDT, CDR2 FYEKMQ (reference sequence). Written as DNA, the CDR3 is TGTGCCAGCAGCCAGCAGGGGCACGAGCAGTACTTC. Translating gives CASSQQGHEQYF.

Here the CDR3 reads CASGLVLGRSTDTQYF. The CDR3, as DNA: TGTGCTAGTGGTTTGGTACTTGGCAGGTCCACAGATACGCAGTATTTT. V is TRBV12-5 and J is TRBJ2-3; D remains ambiguous. This CDR3 has 16 amino acids. Per the germline V gene, CDR1 is LGHNT and CDR2 is FRNRAP. V gave up 0 bases and J gave up 2 bases, with 12 bases separating them.

This clone was observed a single time. The CDR3 region is CASSLWPGGYEQYF. In nucleotides, the CDR3 is TGTGCCAGCAGTTTATGGCCCGGGGGGTACGAGCAGTACTTC. V and J are TRBV28 and TRBJ2-7; 7 nucleotides agree with TRBD2. CDR3 length equals 14 residues. CDR1 is MDHEN, CDR2 SYDVKM, per germline. Trimming cost V 0 bases and J 4 bases; bases outside gene matches: 3.

The chain employs TRBV28 and TRBJ1-1; 9 positions match TRBD1. Germline V gene sequence: CDR1 MDHEN, CDR2 SYDVKM. This CDR3 contains 16 residues. Unmatched junction bases numbered 8, after V lost 2 bases and J lost 4 bases. The CDR3 bases are TGTGCCAGCAGTTTAAAATTAACAGGGGGCGTCACTGAAGCTTTCTTT. The encoded protein is CASSLKLTGGVTEAFF.

The chain employs TRBV10-3 and TRBJ1-3; 10 positions match TRBD1. Germline-derived CDR1 and CDR2 are ENHRY and SYGVKD. The CDR3 has 16 amino acids. Unmatched junction bases numbered 9, after V lost 3 bases and J lost 7 bases. The DNA for the CDR3 is TGTGCCATCAGTGAACCCGGGACAGGGGAGGTCAACACCATATATTTT. The encoded protein is CAISEPGTGEVNTIYF.

By share, this clone ranks as medium-sized (0.01 to 0.1%). V is TRBV27 and J is TRBJ2-5; D possibly corresponds to TRBD1 (6 bases). Germline V gene sequence: CDR1 MNHEY, CDR2 SMNVEV (reference sequence). V lost 10 bases to trimming and J lost 5 bases, with 14 bases between them. The CDR3 has 12 residues. CDR3 protein: CATATGRETQYF. CDR3 bases: TGTGCCACCGCGACAGGCCGGGAGACCCAGTACTTC.

The chain is built from TRBV15 and TRBJ2-5; D ambiguous. In germline, CDR1 is LNHNV, CDR2 YYDKDF (reference sequence). The CDR3 contains 13 residues. The V gene lost 8 bases and the J gene lost 4 bases, with 14 bases spanning the gap. The DNA for the CDR3 is TGTGCCACCCGATTAAGCTCCAGAGAGACCCAGTACTTC. Protein product: CATRLSSRETQYF.

Only a few counts were recorded for this clone. The chain employs TRBV4-2 and TRBJ2-7, with D perhaps assigned TRBD1 or TRBD2 (5 bases each). Germline CDR1 reads LGHNA; CDR2 reads YNFKEQ. The CDR3 length is 15 residues. With 3 bases removed from V and 2 bases from J, the gap between germline ends came to 14 bases. CDR3 sequence: CASSQGDSEAYEQYF. The CDR3 DNA reads as TGTGCCAGCAGCCAGGGGGATAGCGAGGCCTACGAGCAGTACTTC.

This clone is labeled medium-sized. The chain couples TRBV19 to TRBJ2-7; 10 bases are a match to TRBD1. Per the germline V gene, CDR1 is LNHDA and CDR2 is SQIVND (reference sequence). With 5 bases clipped from V and 0 bases from J, the junction kept 10 bases outside the gene matches. This CDR3 has 17 residues. The CDR3 DNA reads as TGTGCCAGTAGTCCTTTGGGGGGGACAGGGGACTCCTACGAGCAGTACTTC. The encoded protein is CASSPLGGTGDSYEQYF.

The rearrangement links TRBV15 to TRBJ2-2; 8 positions match TRBD2. With 1 base clipped from V and 8 bases from J, the junction kept 9 bases outside the gene matches. CDR3 length: 16 residues. CDR1 LNHNV and CDR2 YYDKDF come from the germline V gene (reference sequence). CDR3 in amino acids: CATSRGAGGLGGELFF. The DNA of the CDR3 is TGTGCCACCAGCAGAGGTGCGGGAGGCCTGGGGGGGGAGCTGTTTTTT.